The 10 T cell receptor beta chains presented below share a single source sample, sequenced in a study of neoadjuvant anti-PD-1 for oral cavity cancer. As to time point: after neoadjuvant nivolumab, at surgical resection. Profiled with immunoSEQ multiplex PCR; TCRdb holds only in-frame clones, not every one. The table has under 7,000 clones, 50% to 65% seen once; the top ten hold 7% to 8%. The sample consisted of tumor tissue, taken after nivolumab (anti-PD-1) treatment. The receptors were gathered from a person aged 35-79 years with oral cavity squamous cell carcinoma.

The rearrangement links TRBV7-8 to TRBJ2-7, with 7 bases aligning to TRBD1. The CDR3 spans 15 residues. J gave up 0 bases and V 6 bases, and 8 bases lay outside the gene matches. Germline V gene sequence: CDR1 SGHVS, CDR2 FQNEAQ. In DNA, the CDR3 is TGTGCCAGCAGTTCCGGACAGGAGCCCTCCTACGAGCAGTACTTC. Its translation: CASSSGQEPSYEQYF.

This rearrangement joins TRBV6-1 to TRBJ1-2, with D unclear. CDR1 MNHNS and CDR2 SASEGT come from the germline V gene. This CDR3 contains 13 residues. V lost 2 bases to trimming and J lost 8 bases, with 12 bases between them. The DNA for the CDR3 is TGTGCCAGCAGTGAAACGGGGAAGGGCGGCTACACCTTC. This sequence encodes CASSETGKGGYTF.

CDR3 residues: CASSPDRADGYTF. The CDR3 DNA reads TGTGCCAGCAGCCCAGACAGGGCGGACGGCTACACCTTC. The chain uses TRBV5-6 and TRBJ1-2, with 7 bases lining up with TRBD1. The germline V gene encodes CDR1 SGHDT and CDR2 YYEEEE. The CDR3 is 13 amino acids. With V trimmed by 4 bases and J by 8 bases, 8 bases remained unmatched.

The V and J genes are TRBV18 and TRBJ2-5; 7 nucleotides line up with TRBD2. V shed 3 bases and J 1 base; nucleotides not matched to a gene: 2. Germline CDR1 is KGHSH and CDR2 is LQKENI. The CDR3 consists of 14 residues. CDR3 loop: CASSPPSGQETQYF. The CDR3 region has the DNA TGTGCCAGCTCACCGCCTAGCGGCCAAGAGACCCAGTACTTC. The whole variable domain, remainder taken from reference TRBV18 and TRBJ2-5, is NAGVMQNPRHLVRRRGQEARLRCSPMKGHSHVYWYRQLPEEGLKFMVYLQKENIIDESGMPKERFSAEFPKEGPSILRIQQVVRGDSAAYFCASSPPSGQETQYFGPGTRLLVL.

J is TRBJ2-3 and V is TRBV7-9; tentatively, D is TRBD1 (5 bases). The V gene's germline CDR1 is SEHNR and CDR2 FQNEAQ (reference sequence). The CDR3 is 15 residues long. Trimming took off 1 base at V and 3 bases at J, with 11 bases between the two ends. The CDR3 sequence is CASSLEGKGTDTQYF. As DNA, the CDR3 is TGTGCCAGCAGCTTAGAAGGGAAGGGGACAGATACGCAGTATTTT.

V and J are TRBV5-4 and TRBJ1-1; D is unclear. Germline V lookup: CDR1 SGHNT, CDR2 YYREEE (reference sequence). The V gene lost 1 base and the J gene lost 0 bases, with 10 bases spanning the gap. This CDR3 region has 15 residues. In DNA, the CDR3 is TGTGCCAGCAGCTTGTCCGCAGATATGAACACTGAAGCTTTCTTT. Translated, it gives CASSLSADMNTEAFF.

This chain joins TRBV15 and TRBJ2-3, with D maybe TRBD1 (5 bases). This CDR3 is 15 amino acids long. Trimming took off 4 bases at V and 0 bases at J, with 11 bases between the two ends. Germline lookup yields CDR1 LNHNV and CDR2 YYDKDF (reference sequence). CDR3 region: CATSTTDRSTDTQYF. CDR3 sequence (DNA): TGTGCCACCAGCACTACTGACAGAAGCACAGATACGCAGTATTTT.

The gene calls are TRBV2 and TRBJ1-5; TRBD1 matches at 7 bases. The germline V gene encodes CDR1 SNHLY and CDR2 FYNNEI. V lost 4 bases to trimming and J lost 5 bases; unmatched junction nucleotides: 5. The CDR3 extends over 14 amino acids. Here the CDR3 DNA reads TGTGCCAGCAGTGTACAGGGGCCCGATCAGCCCCAGCATTTT. This encodes CASSVQGPDQPQHF.

This rearrangement joins TRBV7-2 to TRBJ2-1, with 15 bases identical to TRBD2. The CDR3 has 17 amino acids. Germline V CDR1 and CDR2: SGHTA, FQGNSA. With 5 bases clipped from V and 7 bases from J, the junction kept 9 bases outside the gene matches. CDR3 sequence reads: CASSLRTSGRVYNEQFF. CDR3 bases: TGTGCCAGCAGCCTAAGGACTAGCGGGAGGGTTTATAATGAGCAGTTCTTC. The full variable domain, its missing parts supplied by reference TRBV7-2 and TRBJ2-1, is GAGVSQSPSNKVTEKGKDVELRCDPISGHTALYWYRQSLGQGLEFLIYFQGNSAPDKSGLPSDRFSAERTGGSVSTLTIQRTQQEDSAVYLCASSLRTSGRVYNEQFFGPGTRLTVL.

The rearrangement joins TRBV5-1 to TRBJ1-2; D gene unclear. CDR3 length: 15 residues. The germline V and J ends were trimmed by 0 bases and 1 base, with 10 bases remaining between them. The germline V gene encodes CDR1 SGHRS and CDR2 YFSETQ. This chain's CDR3 is CASSLAPEINYGYTF. CDR3 nucleotide sequence: TGCGCCAGCAGCTTGGCACCAGAAATTAACTATGGCTACACCTTC. The complete variable domain, with remaining parts taken from reference TRBV5-1 and TRBJ1-2, reads KAGVTQTPRYLIKTRGQQVTLSCSPISGHRSVSWYQQTPGQGLQFLFEYFSETQRNKGNFPGRFSGRQFSNSRSEMNVSTLELGDSALYLCASSLAPEINYGYTFGSGTRLTVV.